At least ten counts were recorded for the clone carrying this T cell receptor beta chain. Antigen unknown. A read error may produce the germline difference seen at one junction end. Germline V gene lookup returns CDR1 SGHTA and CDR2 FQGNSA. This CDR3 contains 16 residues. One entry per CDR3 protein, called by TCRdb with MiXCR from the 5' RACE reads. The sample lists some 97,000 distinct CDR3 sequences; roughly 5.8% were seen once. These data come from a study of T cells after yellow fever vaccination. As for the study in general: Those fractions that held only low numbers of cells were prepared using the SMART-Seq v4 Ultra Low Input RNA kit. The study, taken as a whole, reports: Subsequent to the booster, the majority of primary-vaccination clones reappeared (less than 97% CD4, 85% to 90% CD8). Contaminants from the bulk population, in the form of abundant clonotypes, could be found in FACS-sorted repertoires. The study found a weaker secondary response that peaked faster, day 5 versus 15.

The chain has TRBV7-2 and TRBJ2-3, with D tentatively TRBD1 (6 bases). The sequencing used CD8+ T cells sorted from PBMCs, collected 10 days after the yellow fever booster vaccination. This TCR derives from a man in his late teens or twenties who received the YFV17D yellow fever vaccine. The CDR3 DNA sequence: TGTGCCAGCAGCCTAGCCTTAGGGGGAACCGGAGATACGCAGTATTTT. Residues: CASSLALGGTGDTQYF. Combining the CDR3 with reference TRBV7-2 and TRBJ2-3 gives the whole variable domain GAGVSQSPSNKVTEKGKDVELRCDPISGHTALYWYRQSLGQGLEFLIYFQGNSAPDKSGLPSDRFSAERTGGSVSTLTIQRTQQEDSAVYLCASSLALGGTGDTQYFGPGTRLTVL.